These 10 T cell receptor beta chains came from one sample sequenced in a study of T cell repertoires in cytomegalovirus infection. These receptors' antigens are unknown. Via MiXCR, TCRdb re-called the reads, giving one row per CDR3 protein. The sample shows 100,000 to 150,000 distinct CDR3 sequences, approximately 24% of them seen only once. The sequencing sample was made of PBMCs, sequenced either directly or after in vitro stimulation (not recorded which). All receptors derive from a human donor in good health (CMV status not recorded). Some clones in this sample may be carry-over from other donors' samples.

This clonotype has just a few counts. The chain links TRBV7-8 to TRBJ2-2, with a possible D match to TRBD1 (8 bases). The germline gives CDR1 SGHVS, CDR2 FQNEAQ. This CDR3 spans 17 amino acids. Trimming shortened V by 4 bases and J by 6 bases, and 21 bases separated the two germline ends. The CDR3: CASSSRLQGGAAGELFF. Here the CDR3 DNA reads TGTGCCAGCAGCTCCAGATTACAGGGGGGGGCTGCCGGGGAGCTGTTTTTT.

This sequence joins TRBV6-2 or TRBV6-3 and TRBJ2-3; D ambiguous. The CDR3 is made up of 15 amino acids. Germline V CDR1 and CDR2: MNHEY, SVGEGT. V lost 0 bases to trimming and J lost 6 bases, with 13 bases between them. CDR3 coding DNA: TGTGCCAGCAGTTACTCGGCCAGGCTTTCCGATACGCAGTATTTT. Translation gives CASSYSARLSDTQYF.

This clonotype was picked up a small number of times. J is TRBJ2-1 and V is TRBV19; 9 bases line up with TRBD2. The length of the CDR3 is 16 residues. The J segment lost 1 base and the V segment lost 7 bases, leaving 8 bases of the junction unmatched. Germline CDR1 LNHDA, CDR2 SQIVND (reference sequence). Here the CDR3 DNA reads TGTGCCAGTACTTCTCCTACTAGCGGGTCCTACAATGAGCAGTTCTTC. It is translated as CASTSPTSGSYNEQFF.

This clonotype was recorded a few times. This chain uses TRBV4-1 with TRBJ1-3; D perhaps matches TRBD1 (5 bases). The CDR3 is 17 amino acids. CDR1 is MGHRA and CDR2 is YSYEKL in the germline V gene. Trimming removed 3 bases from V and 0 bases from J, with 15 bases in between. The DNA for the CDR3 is TGCGCCAGCAGCCACCCCGGGACGGCTGCCTCTGGAAACACCATATATTTT. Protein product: CASSHPGTAASGNTIYF.

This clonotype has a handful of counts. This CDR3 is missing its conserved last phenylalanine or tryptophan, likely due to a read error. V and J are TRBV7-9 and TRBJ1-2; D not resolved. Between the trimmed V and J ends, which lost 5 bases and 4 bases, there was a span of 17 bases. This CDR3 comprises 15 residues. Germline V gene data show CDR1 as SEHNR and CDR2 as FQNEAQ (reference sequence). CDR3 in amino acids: CASSPRQGEVYGYTL. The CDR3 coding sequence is TGTGCCAGCAGCCCACGACAAGGAGAGGTCTATGGCTACACCCTC.

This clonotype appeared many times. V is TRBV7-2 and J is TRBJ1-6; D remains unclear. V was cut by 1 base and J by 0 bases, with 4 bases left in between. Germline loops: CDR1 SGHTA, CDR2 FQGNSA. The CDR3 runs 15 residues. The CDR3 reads CASSLVGSYNSPLHF. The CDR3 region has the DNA TGTGCCAGCAGCTTAGTGGGCTCCTATAATTCACCCCTCCACTTT. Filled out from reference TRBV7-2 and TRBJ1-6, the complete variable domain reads GAGVSQSPSNKVTEKGKDVELRCDPISGHTALYWYRQSLGQGLEFLIYFQGNSAPDKSGLPSDRFSAERTGGSVSTLTIQRTQQEDSAVYLCASSLVGSYNSPLHFGNGTRLTVT.

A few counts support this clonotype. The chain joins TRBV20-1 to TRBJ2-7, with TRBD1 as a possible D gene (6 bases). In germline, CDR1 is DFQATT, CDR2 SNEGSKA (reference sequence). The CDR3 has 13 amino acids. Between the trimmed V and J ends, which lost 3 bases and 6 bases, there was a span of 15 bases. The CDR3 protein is CSARDSGTPEQYF. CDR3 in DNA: TGCAGTGCTAGGGACTCGGGGACACCCGAGCAGTACTTC.

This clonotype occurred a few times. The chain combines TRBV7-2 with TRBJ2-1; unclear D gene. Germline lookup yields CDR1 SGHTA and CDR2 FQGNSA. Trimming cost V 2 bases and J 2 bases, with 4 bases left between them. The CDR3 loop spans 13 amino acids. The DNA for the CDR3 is TGTGCCAGCAGCTTAATTGCCTACAATGAGCAGTTCTTC. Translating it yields CASSLIAYNEQFF.

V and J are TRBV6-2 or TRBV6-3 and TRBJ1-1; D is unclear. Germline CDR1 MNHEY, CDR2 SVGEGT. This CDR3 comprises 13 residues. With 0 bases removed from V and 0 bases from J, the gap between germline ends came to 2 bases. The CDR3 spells CASSYSLNTEAFF. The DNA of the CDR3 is TGTGCCAGCAGTTACTCGCTGAACACTGAAGCTTTCTTT.

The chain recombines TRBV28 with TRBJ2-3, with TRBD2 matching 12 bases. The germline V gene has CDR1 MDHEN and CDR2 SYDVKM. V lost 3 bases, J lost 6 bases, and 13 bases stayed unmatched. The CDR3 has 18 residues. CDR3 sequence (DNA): TGTGCCAGCAGTTTCCTCTCTCTAGCGGGGGGGACCGAGGATACGCAGTATTTT. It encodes CASSFLSLAGGTEDTQYF.